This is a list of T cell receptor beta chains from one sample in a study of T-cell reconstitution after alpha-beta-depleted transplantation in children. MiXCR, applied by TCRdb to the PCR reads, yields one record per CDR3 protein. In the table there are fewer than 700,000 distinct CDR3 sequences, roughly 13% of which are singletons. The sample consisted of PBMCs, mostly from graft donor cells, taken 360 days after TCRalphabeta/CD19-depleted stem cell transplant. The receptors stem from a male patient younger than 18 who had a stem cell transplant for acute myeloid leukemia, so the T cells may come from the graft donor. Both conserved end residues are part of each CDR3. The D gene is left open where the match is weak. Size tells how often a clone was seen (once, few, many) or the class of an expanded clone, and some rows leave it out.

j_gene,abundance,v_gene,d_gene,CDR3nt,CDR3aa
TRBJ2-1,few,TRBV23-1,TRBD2,TGCGCCAGCAGTTATCGCGGGAGGGGCTTCTACAATGAGCAGTTCTTC,CASSYRGRGFYNEQFF
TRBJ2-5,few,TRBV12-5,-,TGTGCTAGTGGTCCGGACATAGACAAGACCCAGTACTTC,CASGPDIDKTQYF
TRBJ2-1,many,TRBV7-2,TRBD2,TGTGCCAGCAGCTGGACGGGACTAGCGGGAGCTGAGCAGTTCTTC,CASSWTGLAGAEQFF
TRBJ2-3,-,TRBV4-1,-,TGCGCCAGCAGCCACGAGGCGACAGTTGGGTCAGATACGCAGTATTTT,CASSHEATVGSDTQYF
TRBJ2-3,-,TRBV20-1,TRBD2,TGCAGTGCCCTGCTTGGCAAAGCGGGAGTTCAGGCAGATACGCAGTATTTT,CSALLGKAGVQADTQYF
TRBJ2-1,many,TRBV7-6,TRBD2,TGTGCCAGCAGCTTAGGACTAGCGGGAGGGGGACTCTACAATGAGCAGTTCTTC,CASSLGLAGGGLYNEQFF
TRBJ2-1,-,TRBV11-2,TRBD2,TGTGCCAGCAGCTCCTCCCCCCAGCGGGGTAATGAGCAGTTCTTC,CASSSSPQRGNEQFF
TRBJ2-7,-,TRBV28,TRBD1,TGTGCCAGCAGCGCCGCGGGGACAGGGACCCCTTACGAGCAGTACTTC,CASSAAGTGTPYEQYF
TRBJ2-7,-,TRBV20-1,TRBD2,TGCAGTGCTAGAGTGGGACTACTAAGCTACGAGCAGTACTTC,CSARVGLLSYEQYF
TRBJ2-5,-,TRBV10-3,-,TGTGCCATCAGTGCTGGAGGACAAGAGACCCAGTACTTC,CAISAGGQETQYF
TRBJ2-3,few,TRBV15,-,TGTGCCACCAGCAGAGATCGTCTTAGCATTAGCACAGATACGCAGTATTTT,CATSRDRLSISTDTQYF
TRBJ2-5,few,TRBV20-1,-,TGCAGTGCTAGCGTTCCGGGGCAAGAGACCCAGTACTTC,CSASVPGQETQYF
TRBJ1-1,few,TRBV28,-,TGTGCCAGCAGTTTAGAGGGGGGTTGGATGAACACTGAAGCTTTCTTT,CASSLEGGWMNTEAFF
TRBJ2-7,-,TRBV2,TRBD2,TGTGCCAGCAGTGACCCCGCGGGAGACCACGAGCAGTACTTC,CASSDPAGDHEQYF